This T cell receptor (beta chain) was obtained from a study of control samples from healthy donors and cancer patients. The protocol was immunoSEQ multiplex PCR, while the TCRdb copy is restricted to in-frame clones and leaves out a portion. The sample holds 60,000 to 100,000 clones, approximately 90% seen once. With V trimmed by 0 bases and J by 2 bases, 3 bases remained unmatched. There are 15 residues in the CDR3. The germline V gene encodes CDR1 KGHSH and CDR2 LQKENI. The material sequenced was blood. The source of this sequence is a man aged 45-65 years in good health. V and J are TRBV18 and TRBJ1-2; TRBD1 matches at 7 bases. The CDR3 sequence: CASSPPGTVNYGYTF. The CDR3 DNA reads TGTGCCAGCTCACCACCAGGGACAGTAAACTATGGCTACACCTTC.